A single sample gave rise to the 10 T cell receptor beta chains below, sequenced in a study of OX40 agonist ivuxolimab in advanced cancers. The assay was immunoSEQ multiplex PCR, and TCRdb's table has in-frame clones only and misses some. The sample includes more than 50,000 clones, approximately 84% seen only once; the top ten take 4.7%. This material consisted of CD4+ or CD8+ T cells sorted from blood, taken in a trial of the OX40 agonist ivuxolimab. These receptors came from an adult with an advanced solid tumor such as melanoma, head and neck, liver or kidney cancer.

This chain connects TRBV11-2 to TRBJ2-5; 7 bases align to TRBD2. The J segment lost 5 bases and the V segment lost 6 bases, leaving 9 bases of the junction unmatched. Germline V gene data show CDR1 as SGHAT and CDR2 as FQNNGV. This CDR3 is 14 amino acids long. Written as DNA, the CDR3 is TGTGCCAGCAGGCAGGTTAGAGCGGGGGAGACCCAGTACTTC. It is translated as CASRQVRAGETQYF.

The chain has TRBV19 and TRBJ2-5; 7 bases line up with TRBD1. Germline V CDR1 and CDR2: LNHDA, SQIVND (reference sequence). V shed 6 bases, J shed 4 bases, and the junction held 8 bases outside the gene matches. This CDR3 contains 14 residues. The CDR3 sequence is CASSDRANGETQYF. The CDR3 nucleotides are TGTGCCAGTAGCGACAGGGCCAATGGAGAGACCCAGTACTTC. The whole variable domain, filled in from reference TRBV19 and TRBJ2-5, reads DGGITQSPKYLFRKEGQNVTLSCEQNLNHDAMYWYRQDPGQGLRLIYYSQIVNDFQKGDIAEGYSVSREKKESFPLTVTSAQKNPTAFYLCASSDRANGETQYFGPGTRLLVL.

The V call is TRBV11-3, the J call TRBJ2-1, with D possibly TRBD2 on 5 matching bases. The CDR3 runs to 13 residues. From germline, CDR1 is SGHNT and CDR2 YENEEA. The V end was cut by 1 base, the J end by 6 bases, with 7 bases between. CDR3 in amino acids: CASSLVGGNEQFF. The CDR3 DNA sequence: TGTGCCAGCAGCTTAGTCGGAGGCAATGAGCAGTTCTTC.

In DNA form, the CDR3 reads TGCGCCAGCAGCCAAGAACAGATCACAGATACGCAGTATTTT. This encodes CASSQEQITDTQYF. This sequence joins TRBV4-3 and TRBJ2-3; D unclear. The ends were cut back, 0 bases at V and 2 bases at J, with 6 bases in the middle. This CDR3 region has 14 residues. CDR1 and CDR2 (germline): LGHNA, YSLEER.

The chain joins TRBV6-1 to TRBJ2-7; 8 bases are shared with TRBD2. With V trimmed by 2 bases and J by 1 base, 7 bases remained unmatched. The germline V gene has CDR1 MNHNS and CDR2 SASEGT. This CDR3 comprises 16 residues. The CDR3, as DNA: TGTGCCAGCAGTGAAACCATTGCGGGGGGTTCCTACGAGCAGTACTTC. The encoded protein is CASSETIAGGSYEQYF.

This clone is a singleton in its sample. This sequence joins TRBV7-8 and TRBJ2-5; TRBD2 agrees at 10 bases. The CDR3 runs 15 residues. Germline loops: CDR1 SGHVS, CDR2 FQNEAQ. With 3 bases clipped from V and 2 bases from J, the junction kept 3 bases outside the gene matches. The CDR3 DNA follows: TGTGCCAGCAGCTTTGGGACTAGCGAACAAGAGACCCAGTACTTC. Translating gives CASSFGTSEQETQYF.

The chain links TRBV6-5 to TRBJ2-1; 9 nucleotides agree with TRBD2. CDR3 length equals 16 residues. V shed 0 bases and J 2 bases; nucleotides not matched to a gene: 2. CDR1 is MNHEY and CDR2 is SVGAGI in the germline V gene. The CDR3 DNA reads TGTGCCAGCAGTTACTCGGCTAGCGGGACCTACAATGAGCAGTTCTTC. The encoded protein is CASSYSASGTYNEQFF.

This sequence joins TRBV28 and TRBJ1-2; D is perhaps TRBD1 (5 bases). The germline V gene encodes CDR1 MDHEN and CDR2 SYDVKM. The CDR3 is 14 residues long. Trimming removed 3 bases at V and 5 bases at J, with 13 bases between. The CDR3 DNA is TGTGCCAGCAGTTTGGGGCAGCGATTTTATGGCTACACCTTC. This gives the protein CASSLGQRFYGYTF.

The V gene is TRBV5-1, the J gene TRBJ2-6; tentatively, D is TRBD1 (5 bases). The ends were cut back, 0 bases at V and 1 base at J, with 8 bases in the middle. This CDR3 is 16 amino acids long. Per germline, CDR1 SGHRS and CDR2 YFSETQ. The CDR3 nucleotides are TGCGCCAGCAGCTTGGCCAGGGTATCTGGGGCCAACGTCCTGACTTTC. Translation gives CASSLARVSGANVLTF.

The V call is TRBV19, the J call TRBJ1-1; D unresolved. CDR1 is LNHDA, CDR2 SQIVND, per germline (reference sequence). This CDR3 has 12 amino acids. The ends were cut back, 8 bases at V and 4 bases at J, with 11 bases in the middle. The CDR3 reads CASFSRRTEAFF. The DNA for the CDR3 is TGTGCCAGTTTCTCCCGGCGCACTGAAGCTTTCTTT.